These 22 T cell receptor beta chains originate from one sample sequenced in a study of CD8 T cells in Susac syndrome. The RNA input was about 0.5 to 1 ug, and it was reverse transcribed with random hexamers. TCRdb reprocessed the immunoSEQ multiplex PCR reads with MiXCR, giving one entry per CDR3 protein. The profile shows approximately 200,000 distinct CDR3 sequences, roughly 94% of them singletons. The sample taken for sequencing was CD4+ T cells from PBMCs. The receptor set was obtained from a human donor with multiple sclerosis.

The gene calls are TRBV29-1 and TRBJ2-5; possibly TRBD1 or TRBD2 for D (5 bases each). The V gene's germline CDR1 is SQVTM and CDR2 ANQGSEA. The CDR3 totals 14 residues. Trimming took off 5 bases at V and 0 bases at J, with 13 bases between the two ends. The CDR3 DNA reads as TGCAGCGTTAACCGGGACGGGGACCAAGAGACCCAGTACTTC. It is translated as CSVNRDGDQETQYF.

The rearrangement uses TRBV6-5 and TRBJ2-7; D is uncertain. Germline assignment: CDR1 MNHEY and CDR2 SVGAGI. The CDR3 sequence is 12 residues long. V lost 2 bases and J lost 2, with 4 bases in between. The CDR3 here is CASSYETYEQYV. Written as DNA, the CDR3 is TGTGCCAGCAGTTACGAGACCTACGAGCAGTACGTC.

This chain joins TRBV24-1 and TRBJ2-1; D gene ambiguous. The CDR3 is 17 residues long. Germline V lookup: CDR1 KGHDR, CDR2 SFDVKD. Trimming left V 3 bases short and J 7 bases short, with 21 bases between. The DNA for the CDR3 is TGTGCCACCAGTGATCCCCTGTCTAACCCCAACGGGAATGAGCAGTTCTTC. As protein: CATSDPLSNPNGNEQFF.

This CDR3 is CASSAPTGYTDTQYF. In DNA, the CDR3 is TGTGCCAGCAGCGCGCCGACAGGGTACACAGATACGCAGTATTTT. The chain employs TRBV3-1 and TRBJ2-3, with TRBD1 matching over 7 bases. The germline gives CDR1 LGHDT, CDR2 YNNKEL (reference sequence). The length of the CDR3 is 15 residues. V shed 5 bases and J 2 bases; nucleotides not matched to a gene: 7.

Here the CDR3 DNA reads TGTGCCAGCAGTTACTGGGCAGGGGGCGTGACAGATACGCAGTATTTT. It is translated as CASSYWAGGVTDTQYF. The chain recombines TRBV6-6 with TRBJ2-3; 8 nucleotides line up with TRBD1. In germline, CDR1 is MNHNY, CDR2 SVGAGI (reference sequence). CDR3 size: 16 residues. Trimming removed 1 base from V and 3 bases from J; junction bases left unmatched: 6.

This clonotype occurred once. The chain is built from TRBV20-1 and TRBJ1-5, with 11 nucleotides matching TRBD1. The CDR3 runs to 14 residues. The J segment lost 6 bases and the V segment lost 6 bases, leaving 7 bases of the junction unmatched. The germline gives CDR1 DFQATT, CDR2 SNEGSKA (reference sequence). CDR3 loop: CSAGQGARGQPQHF. CDR3 bases: TGCAGTGCCGGACAGGGGGCGAGGGGTCAGCCCCAGCATTTT.

J is TRBJ2-5 and V is TRBV7-3; D gene ambiguous. CDR3 length: 14 residues. V lost 1 base and J 5 bases, leaving 11 bases between the germline ends. Looked up from germline, CDR1 is SGHTA and CDR2 is FQGTGA. CDR3 sequence reads: CASSLNAGLETQYF. DNA of the CDR3: TGTGCCAGCAGCTTAAATGCCGGGTTGGAGACCCAGTACTTC. Full variable domain (rest looked up from reference TRBV7-3 and TRBJ2-5): GAGVSQTPSNKVTEKGKYVELRCDPISGHTALYWYRQSLGQGPEFLIYFQGTGAADDSGLPNDRFFAVRPEGSVSTLKIQRTERGDSAVYLCASSLNAGLETQYFGPGTRLLVL.

The chain carries TRBV7-9 and TRBJ1-2; no definite D call. The CDR3 length is 12 residues. Germline CDR1 SEHNR, CDR2 FQNEAQ (reference sequence). V was cut by 5 bases and J by 8 bases, with 12 bases left in between. DNA for the CDR3: TGTGCCAGCAGCGTCGACAAGCGGGGCTACACCTTC. Its translation is CASSVDKRGYTF. The full variable domain, rest sourced from reference TRBV7-9 and TRBJ1-2, is DTGVSQNPRHKITKRGQNVTFRCDPISEHNRLYWYRQTLGQGPEFLTYFQNEAQLEKSRLLSDRFSAERPKGSFSTLEIQRTEQGDSAMYLCASSVDKRGYTFGSGTRLTVV.

The chain links TRBV19 to TRBJ2-1, with D possibly TRBD2 on 6 matching bases. Trimming shortened V by 6 bases and J by 10 bases, and 22 bases separated the two germline ends. The V gene's germline CDR1 is LNHDA and CDR2 SQIVND (reference sequence). The CDR3 is 15 residues long. CDR3 protein: CASRARAFGSWEQFF. The CDR3 DNA follows: TGTGCCAGTAGAGCCCGGGCCTTCGGGAGTTGGGAGCAGTTCTTC.

As regards this clonotype: The junction departs from germline at one end; a sequencing error may be responsible. CDR3 residues: CASSLGDRLNEKLFF. In DNA, the CDR3 is TGCGCCAGCAGTTTGGGGGACAGGCTTAATGAAAAACTGTTTTTT. This chain uses TRBV5-1 with TRBJ1-4; 8 positions agree with TRBD1. The CDR3 length is 15 residues. From germline, CDR1 is SGHRS and CDR2 YFSETQ.

This clonotype occurred once. The J gene is TRBJ2-1, the V gene TRBV2, with D perhaps TRBD1 (5 bases). The length of the CDR3 is 16 residues. V gave up 6 bases and J gave up 1 base, with 16 bases separating them. CDR1 is SNHLY, CDR2 FYNNEI, per germline. CDR3 coding DNA: TGTGCCAGCAGCGGTGAGACAGAGAGTTCCTACAATGAGCAGTTCTTC. Amino acid sequence: CASSGETESSYNEQFF.

The chain recombines TRBV12-3 or TRBV12-4 with TRBJ2-1; 9 bases fit TRBD2. The CDR3 totals 14 residues. With 8 bases clipped from V and 7 bases from J, the junction kept 9 bases outside the gene matches. The CDR3 DNA reads as TGTGCCAGCGGGGAGACTAGCGGTGTGAATGAGCAGTTCTTC. The encoded protein is CASGETSGVNEQFF.

The chain carries TRBV7-9 and TRBJ2-7; 8 bases line up with TRBD1. After removal of 5 bases from V and 5 bases from J, the junction contained 8 bases not matched to a gene. This CDR3 spans 14 amino acids. CDR1 and CDR2 (germline): SEHNR, FQNEAQ (reference sequence). The CDR3 DNA reads as TGTGCCAGCAGCCTCGACAGGGGAGGCCACGAGCAGTACTTC. Residues: CASSLDRGGHEQYF.

The chain links TRBV20-1 to TRBJ1-2; no clear D gene. The CDR3 extends over 11 amino acids. V lost 6 bases, J lost 6 bases, and 11 bases lay in between. The germline V gene encodes CDR1 DFQATT and CDR2 SNEGSKA (reference sequence). The CDR3 sequence: CSAQEGDGYTF. The DNA for the CDR3 is TGCAGTGCCCAAGAGGGTGATGGCTACACCTTC.

The gene calls are TRBV12-5 and TRBJ1-2, with D hard to call. This CDR3 is built from 15 residues. From germline, CDR1 is LGHNT and CDR2 FRNRAP. Deletions cut 3 bases from V and 4 bases from J, with 15 bases between. CDR3 sequence: CASGFGAREGYGYTF. CDR3 in DNA: TGTGCTAGTGGTTTTGGAGCAAGGGAAGGCTATGGCTACACCTTC.

The rearrangement links TRBV6-5 to TRBJ2-3; 7 nucleotides match TRBD1. Germline V CDR1 and CDR2: MNHEY, SVGAGI. CDR3 length equals 16 residues. The V and J ends lost 2 bases and 1 base, in that order; junction bases with no gene match: 6. The CDR3 protein is CASSYRGLGGTDTQYF. The DNA of the CDR3 is TGTGCCAGCAGTTACAGGGGGCTCGGGGGCACAGATACGCAGTATTTT.

The chain couples TRBV2 to TRBJ2-4; D is uncertain. The ends were cut back, 2 bases at V and 1 base at J, with 12 bases in the middle. The germline V gene has CDR1 SNHLY and CDR2 FYNNEI. This CDR3 is built from 16 residues. CDR3 sequence (DNA): TGTGCCAGCAGTGAAACCCCTTGGGCGGCCAAAAACATTCAGTACTTC. Protein product: CASSETPWAAKNIQYF.

The rearrangement links TRBV7-2 to TRBJ2-3; either TRBD1 or TRBD2 may supply D (6 bases each). Trimming stripped 4 bases from V and 11 bases from J, with 22 bases between. Germline V gene lookup returns CDR1 SGHTA and CDR2 FQGNSA. The CDR3 spans 15 residues. The CDR3 DNA reads as TGTGCCAGCAGCTCTCCGAGTACCCGGAGGGGGGAGCAGTATTTT. Residues: CASSSPSTRRGEQYF.

This clonotype has only one observation. This chain uses TRBV6-5 with TRBJ1-2; 8 positions agree with TRBD1. Germline CDR1 MNHEY, CDR2 SVGAGI. The CDR3 is 15 amino acids. V was pared by 4 bases and J by 4 bases, with 8 bases of the junction left unmatched. The CDR3 sequence: CASSSTGAHTYGYTF. In DNA, the CDR3 is TGTGCCAGCAGTTCGACAGGGGCGCACACCTATGGCTACACCTTC.

This clonotype turned up a few times. The chain is built from TRBV7-2 and TRBJ1-5; no definite D call. Between the trimmed V and J ends, which lost 1 base and 2 bases, there was a span of 9 bases. The CDR3 covers 15 residues. The germline gives CDR1 SGHTA, CDR2 FQGNSA. CDR3 nucleotide sequence: TGTGCCAGCAGCTTAGGGTCCGGTGGCAATCAGCCCCAGCATTTT. Amino acids: CASSLGSGGNQPQHF.

The sample holds one count of this clonotype. The CDR3 DNA reads TGTGCCTGGAGTAGTGGGAACTACGAGCAGTACTTC. Translated: CAWSSGNYEQYF. This rearrangement joins TRBV30 to TRBJ2-7, with D hard to call. The CDR3 is 12 amino acids. The germline V gene encodes CDR1 GTSNPN and CDR2 SVGIG (reference sequence). V gave up 2 bases and J gave up 3 bases, with 8 bases separating them.

This chain joins TRBV15 and TRBJ1-5; D ambiguous. Trimming left V 9 bases short and J 0 bases short, with 12 bases between. The CDR3 extends over 14 amino acids. The V gene's germline CDR1 is LNHNV and CDR2 YYDKDF (reference sequence). In DNA, the CDR3 is TGTGCCACTCAGGCTGGGGATAGCAATCAGCCCCAGCATTTT. This encodes CATQAGDSNQPQHF.